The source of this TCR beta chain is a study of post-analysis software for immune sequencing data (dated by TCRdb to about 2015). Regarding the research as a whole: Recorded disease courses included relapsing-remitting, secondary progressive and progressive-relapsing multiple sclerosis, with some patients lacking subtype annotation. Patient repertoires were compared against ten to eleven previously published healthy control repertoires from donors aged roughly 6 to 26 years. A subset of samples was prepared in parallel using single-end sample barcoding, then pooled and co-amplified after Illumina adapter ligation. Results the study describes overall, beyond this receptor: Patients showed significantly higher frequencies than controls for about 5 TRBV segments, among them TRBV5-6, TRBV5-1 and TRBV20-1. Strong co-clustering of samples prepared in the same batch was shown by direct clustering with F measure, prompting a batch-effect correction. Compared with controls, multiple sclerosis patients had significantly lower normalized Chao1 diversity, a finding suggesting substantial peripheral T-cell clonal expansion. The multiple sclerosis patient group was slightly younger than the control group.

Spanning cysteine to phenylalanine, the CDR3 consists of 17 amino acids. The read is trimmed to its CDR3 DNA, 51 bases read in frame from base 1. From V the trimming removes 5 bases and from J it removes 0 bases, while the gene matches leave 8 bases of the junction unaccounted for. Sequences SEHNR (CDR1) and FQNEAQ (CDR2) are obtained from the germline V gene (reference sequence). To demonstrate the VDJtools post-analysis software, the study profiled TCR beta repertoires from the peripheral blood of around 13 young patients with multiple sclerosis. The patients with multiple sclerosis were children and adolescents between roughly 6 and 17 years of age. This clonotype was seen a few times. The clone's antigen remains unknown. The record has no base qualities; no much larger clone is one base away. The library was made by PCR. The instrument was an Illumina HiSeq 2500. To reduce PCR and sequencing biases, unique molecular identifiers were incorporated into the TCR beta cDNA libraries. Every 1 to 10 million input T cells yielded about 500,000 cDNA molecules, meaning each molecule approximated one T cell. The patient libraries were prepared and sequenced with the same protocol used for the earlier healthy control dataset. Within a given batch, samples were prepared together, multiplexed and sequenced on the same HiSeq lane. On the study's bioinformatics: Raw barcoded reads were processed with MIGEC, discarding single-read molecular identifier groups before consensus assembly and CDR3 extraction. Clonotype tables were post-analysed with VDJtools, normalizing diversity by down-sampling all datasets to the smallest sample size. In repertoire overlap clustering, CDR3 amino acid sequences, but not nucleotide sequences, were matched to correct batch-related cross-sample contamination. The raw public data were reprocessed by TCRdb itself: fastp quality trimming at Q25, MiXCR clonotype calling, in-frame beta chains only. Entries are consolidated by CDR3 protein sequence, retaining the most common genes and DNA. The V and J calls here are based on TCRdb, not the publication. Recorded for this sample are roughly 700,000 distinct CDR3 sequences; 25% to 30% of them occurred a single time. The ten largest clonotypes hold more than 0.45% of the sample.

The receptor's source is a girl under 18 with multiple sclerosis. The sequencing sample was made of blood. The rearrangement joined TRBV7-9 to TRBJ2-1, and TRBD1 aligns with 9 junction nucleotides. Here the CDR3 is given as CASSARTGASSYNEQFF. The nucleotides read TGTGCCAGCAGCGCACGGACAGGGGCCAGCTCCTACAATGAGCAGTTCTTC.